This TCR beta chain was recovered during a study of blood T cells in healthy people across ages. In its sample, this clonotype was seen a few times. The junction had 8 bases not matched to a gene; V was cut back by 5 bases and J by 6 bases. The CDR3 totals 15 residues. From germline, CDR1 is MDHEN and CDR2 SYDVKM. Combining a sample-barcoded 5' primer with a J-beta primer mix, a second PCR ran for roughly 6 to 12 cycles. Samples each returned at least 3 million CDR3-containing paired-end reads. A single record per CDR3 protein comes from TCRdb applying MiXCR to the 5' RACE reads. The table shows 650,000 to 1,000,000 distinct CDR3 sequences, with more than 35% occurring only once.

The chain employs TRBV28 and TRBJ1-4; TRBD1 aligns across 8 bases. This clonotype was sampled from an elderly man in good health. The sequenced material came from blood. DNA of the CDR3: TGTGCCAGCAGTCTAATACAGGGGGAGGATGAAAAACTGTTTTTT. It yields the protein CASSLIQGEDEKLFF. The full variable domain, rest sourced from reference TRBV28 and TRBJ1-4, is DVKVTQSSRYLVKRTGEKVFLECVQDMDHENMFWYRQDPGLGLRLIYFSYDVKMKEKGDIPEGYSVSREKKERFSLILESASTNQTSMYLCASSLIQGEDEKLFFGSGTQLSVL.